This TCR beta chain was sequenced during a study of T-cell memory formation after mild COVID-19. Study-wide findings and caveats: Clones that shrank (day 15 to 85) were balanced CD4/CD8, whereas later expanders leaned CD4+.

The CDR3 has 12 amino acids. V lost 7 bases to trimming and J lost 0 bases, with 7 bases between them. CDR1 is LNHDA and CDR2 is SQIVND in the germline V gene (reference sequence). TCRdb processed the 5' RACE reads anew with MiXCR; each CDR3 protein has one entry. This table holds roughly 190,000 distinct CDR3 sequences, 27% found once. On this clonotype itself: Its cognate antigen is unknown.

Sequencing input: PBMCs or a T cell subset sorted from them (not recorded which). This chain connects TRBV19 to TRBJ2-7; TRBD2 might be the D (5 bases). The receptor's source is an adult woman who had mild COVID-19 (a few samples of this study predate the infection). Cell type and time point are not known. CDR3: CASKGGSYEQYF. CDR3 nucleotides: TGTGCCAGTAAAGGAGGCTCCTACGAGCAGTACTTC.